This record concerns one T cell receptor (beta chain) sequence. Antigen: not known. The data stem from a study of T cells after posttransplantation cyclophosphamide. The study, taken as a whole, reports: TRB overlap between skin or GI tissue T cells and blood was limited. Later post-transplant blood repertoires were often dominated by donor CD8+ memory clones. Recipient CMV seropositivity and CMV reactivation strongly tracked TRB clonality.

Germline CDR1 reads MDHEN; CDR2 reads SYDVKM. CDR3 length: 17 residues. V lost 3 bases, J lost 2 bases, and 20 bases lay in between. A marrow graft followed busulfan-fludarabine conditioning, with cyclophosphamide on days +3 and +4. This table comes from immunoSEQ multiplex PCR, and its TCRdb copy is limited to in-frame clones, with some not included. The sample contains tens of thousands of clones, roughly 73% of which appear only once. V is TRBV28 and J is TRBJ2-7; maybe TRBD2 (7 bases). The TCR originated in a female patient between 40 and 50 years old who received an allogeneic stem cell transplant from a related donor, was CMV-positive, and had no GVHD. Part of the T cell pool may stem from the graft donor. The source material was CD4+ T cells sorted from blood, sampled around 2,000 days after a stem cell transplant with posttransplant cyclophosphamide. CDR3 nucleotides: TGTGCCAGCAGTTTCGGACGGGGGGCGTCTGGAACCTACGAGCAGTACTTC. Protein product: CASSFGRGASGTYEQYF.